The T cell receptor (beta chain) under discussion was sequenced for a study of Graves' ophthalmopathy and Graves' hyperthyroidism. Transcripts of RNA were the source for amplifying TCR beta CDR3 regions. HTBI-primed RT-PCR formed the first round, and a multiplex PCR formed the second. TCRdb ran MiXCR on the multiplex PCR reads and lists one entry per CDR3 protein. The sample holds around 600,000 distinct CDR3 sequences; roughly two fifths are singletons and the top ten take over 2.5%. Exclusion covered patients with other autoimmune diseases or uncontrolled infections (as well as pregnancy or lactation). Germline CDR1 SQVTM, CDR2 ANQGSEA. This CDR3 spans 13 amino acids. V lost 3 bases, J lost 4 bases, and 12 bases lay in between.

The TCR originated in an adult man with Graves' ophthalmopathy. The sequenced material came from peripheral blood. V is TRBV29-1 and J is TRBJ2-5, with a possible D match to TRBD1 (6 bases). CDR3 region: CSVEMGRGETQYF. CDR3 DNA sequence: TGCAGCGTTGAGATGGGCAGGGGAGAGACCCAGTACTTC.